This TCR beta chain emerged from a study of early T cells in non-severe SARS-CoV-2 infection. There are 15 residues in the CDR3. J gave up 4 bases and V 5 bases, and 9 bases lay outside the gene matches. Looked up from germline, CDR1 is MDHEN and CDR2 is SYDVKM. Individual cDNA molecules each received unique molecular identifiers attached to them. MiXCR, run by TCRdb on the 5' RACE reads, gives a single entry per CDR3 protein. The profile covers 30,000 to 45,000 distinct CDR3 sequences, with 3.9% appearing a single time and more than 8% taken by the ten largest. This clonotype has just a few counts. V and J are TRBV28 and TRBJ1-1; 8 positions match TRBD1. This clonotype was obtained from an adult who was a healthcare worker with PCR-confirmed SARS-CoV-2 infection or an uninfected control (not recorded which). Material for sequencing was whole blood. CDR3 coding DNA: TGTGCCAGCAGTACGCTCAGGGGGCTGGGCACTGAAGCTTTCTTT. This gives the protein CASSTLRGLGTEAFF.